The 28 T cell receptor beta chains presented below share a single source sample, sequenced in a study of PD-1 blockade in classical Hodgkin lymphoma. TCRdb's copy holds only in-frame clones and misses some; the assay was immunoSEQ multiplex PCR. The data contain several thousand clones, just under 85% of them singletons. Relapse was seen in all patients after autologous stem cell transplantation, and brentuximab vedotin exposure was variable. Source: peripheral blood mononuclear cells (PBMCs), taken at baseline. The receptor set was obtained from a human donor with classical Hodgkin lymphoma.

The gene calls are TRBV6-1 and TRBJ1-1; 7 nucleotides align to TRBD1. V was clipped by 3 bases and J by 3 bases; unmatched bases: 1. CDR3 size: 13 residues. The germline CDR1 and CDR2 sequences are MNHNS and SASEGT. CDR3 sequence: CASSDRGDTEAFF. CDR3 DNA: TGTGCCAGCAGTGACAGGGGGGACACTGAAGCTTTCTTT.

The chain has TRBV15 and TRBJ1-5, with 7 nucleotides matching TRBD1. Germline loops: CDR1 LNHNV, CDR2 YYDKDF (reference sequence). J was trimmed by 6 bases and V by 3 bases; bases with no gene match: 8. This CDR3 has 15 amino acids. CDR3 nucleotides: TGTGCCACCAGCAGGATCCAGGGGGAGGGTCAGCCCCAGCATTTT. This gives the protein CATSRIQGEGQPQHF. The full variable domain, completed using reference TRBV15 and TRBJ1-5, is DAMVIQNPRYQVTQFGKPVTLSCSQTLNHNVMYWYQQKSSQAPKLLFHYYDKDFNNEADTPDNFQSRRPNTSFCFLDIRSPGLGDTAMYLCATSRIQGEGQPQHFGDGTRLSIL.

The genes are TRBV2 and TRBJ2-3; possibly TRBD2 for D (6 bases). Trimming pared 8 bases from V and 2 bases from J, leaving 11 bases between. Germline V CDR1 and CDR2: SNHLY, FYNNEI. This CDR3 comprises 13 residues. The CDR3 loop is CASGGPPTDTQYF. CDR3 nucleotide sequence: TGTGCCAGCGGAGGGCCCCCCACAGATACGCAGTATTTT.

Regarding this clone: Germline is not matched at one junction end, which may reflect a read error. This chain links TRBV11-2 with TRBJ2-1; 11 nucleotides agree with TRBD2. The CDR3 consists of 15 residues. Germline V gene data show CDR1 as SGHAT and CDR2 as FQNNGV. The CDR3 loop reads CASRLAGGDHNEQFF. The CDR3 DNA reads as TGTGCCAGCAGATTAGCGGGAGGGGACCACAATGAGCAGTTCTTC. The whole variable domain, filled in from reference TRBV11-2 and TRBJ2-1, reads EAGVAQSPRYKIIEKRQSVAFWCNPISGHATLYWYQQILGQGPKLLIQFQNNGVVDDSQLPKDRFSAERLKGVDSTLKIQPAKLEDSAVYLCASRLAGGDHNEQFFGPGTRLTVL.

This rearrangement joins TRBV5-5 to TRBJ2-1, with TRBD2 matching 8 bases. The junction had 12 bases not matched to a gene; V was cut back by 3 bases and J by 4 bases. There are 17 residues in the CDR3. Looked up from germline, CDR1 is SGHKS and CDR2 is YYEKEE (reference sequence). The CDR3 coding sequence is TGTGCCAGCAGCTGGACTAACGGACTAGCCATATACAATGAGCAGTTCTTC. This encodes CASSWTNGLAIYNEQFF.

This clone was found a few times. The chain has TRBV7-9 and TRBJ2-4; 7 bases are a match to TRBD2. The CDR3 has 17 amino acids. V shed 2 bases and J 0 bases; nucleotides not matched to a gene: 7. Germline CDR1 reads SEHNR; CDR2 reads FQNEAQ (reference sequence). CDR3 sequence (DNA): TGTGCCAGCAGCTTAACATTCGCGGGAGAAGCCAAAAACATTCAGTACTTC. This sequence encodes CASSLTFAGEAKNIQYF.

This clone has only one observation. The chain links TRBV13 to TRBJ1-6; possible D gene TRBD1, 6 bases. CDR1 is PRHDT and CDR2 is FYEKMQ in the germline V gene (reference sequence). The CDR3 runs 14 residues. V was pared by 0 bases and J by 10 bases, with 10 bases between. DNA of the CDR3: TGTGCCAGCAGCTTAGGTTGGGGGCGATCACCCCTCCACTTT. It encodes CASSLGWGRSPLHF.

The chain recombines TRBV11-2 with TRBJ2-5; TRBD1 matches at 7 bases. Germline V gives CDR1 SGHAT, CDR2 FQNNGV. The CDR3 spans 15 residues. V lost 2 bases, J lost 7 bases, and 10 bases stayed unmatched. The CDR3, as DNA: TGTGCCAGCAGCTTAACAGGGACAGTCGAACGGACCCAGTACTTC. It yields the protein CASSLTGTVERTQYF.

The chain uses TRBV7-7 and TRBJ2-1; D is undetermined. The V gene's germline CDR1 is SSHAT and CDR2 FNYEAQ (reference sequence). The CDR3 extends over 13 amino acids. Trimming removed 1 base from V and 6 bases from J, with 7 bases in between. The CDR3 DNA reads TGTGCCAGCAGCTTAGAGCCGAGCAATGAGCAGTTCTTC. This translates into CASSLEPSNEQFF.

DNA for the CDR3: TGTGCCAGCACCCAGGGACAGGGATCCTACGAGCAGTACTTC. This codes for CASTQGQGSYEQYF. V and J are TRBV6-6 and TRBJ2-7; 9 bases are shared with TRBD1. The CDR3 is 14 residues long. Germline CDR1 reads MNHNY; CDR2 reads SVGAGI (reference sequence). V gave up 7 bases and J gave up 1 base; unmatched junction bases: 5.

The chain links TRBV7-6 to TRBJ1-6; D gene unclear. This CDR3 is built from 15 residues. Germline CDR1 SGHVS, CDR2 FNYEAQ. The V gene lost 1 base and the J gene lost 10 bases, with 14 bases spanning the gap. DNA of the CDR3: TGTGCCAGCAGCTTAGTGGGTATAAGTCAGTCACCCCTCCACTTT. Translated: CASSLVGISQSPLHF.

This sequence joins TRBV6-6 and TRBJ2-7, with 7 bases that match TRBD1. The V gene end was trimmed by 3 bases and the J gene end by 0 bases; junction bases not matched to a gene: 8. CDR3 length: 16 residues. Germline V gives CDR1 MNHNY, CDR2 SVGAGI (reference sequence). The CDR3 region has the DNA TGTGCCAGCAGTTATACGACAGGGCCGAGCTCCTACGAGCAGTACTTC. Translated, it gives CASSYTTGPSSYEQYF.

CDR3 amino acids: CASSLAGTYNEQFF. The CDR3 DNA is TGTGCCAGCAGCTTAGCGGGGACCTACAATGAGCAGTTCTTC. This sequence joins TRBV7-9 and TRBJ2-1; D gene unclear. The germline V gene has CDR1 SEHNR and CDR2 FQNEAQ (reference sequence). The CDR3 covers 14 residues. The V end was cut by 0 bases, the J end by 2 bases, with 5 bases between.

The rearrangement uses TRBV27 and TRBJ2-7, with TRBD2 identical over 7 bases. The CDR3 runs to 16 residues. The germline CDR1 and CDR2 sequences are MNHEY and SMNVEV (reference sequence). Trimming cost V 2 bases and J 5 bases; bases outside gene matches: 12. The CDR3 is CASSLLSAGVANEQYF. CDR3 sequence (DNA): TGTGCCAGCAGTTTACTATCCGCGGGAGTGGCCAACGAGCAGTACTTC.

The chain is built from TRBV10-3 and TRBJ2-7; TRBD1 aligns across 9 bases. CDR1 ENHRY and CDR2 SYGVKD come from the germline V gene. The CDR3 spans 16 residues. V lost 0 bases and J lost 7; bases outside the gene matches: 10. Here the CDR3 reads CAISESQSGTGWEQYF. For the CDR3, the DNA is TGTGCCATCAGTGAGTCTCAGTCCGGGACAGGGTGGGAGCAGTACTTC.

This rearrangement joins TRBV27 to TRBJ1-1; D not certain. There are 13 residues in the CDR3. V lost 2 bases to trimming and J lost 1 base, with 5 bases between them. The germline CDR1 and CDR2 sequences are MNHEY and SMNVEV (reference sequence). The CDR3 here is CASSLPGNTEAFF. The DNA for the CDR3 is TGTGCCAGCAGTTTACCGGGGAACACTGAAGCTTTCTTT.

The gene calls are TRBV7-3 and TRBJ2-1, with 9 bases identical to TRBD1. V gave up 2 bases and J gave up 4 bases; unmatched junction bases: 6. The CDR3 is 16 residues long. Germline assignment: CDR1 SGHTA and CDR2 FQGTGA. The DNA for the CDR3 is TGTGCCAGCAGCTTACAGCGGGGACAGGGTTACAATGAGCAGTTCTTC. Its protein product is CASSLQRGQGYNEQFF.

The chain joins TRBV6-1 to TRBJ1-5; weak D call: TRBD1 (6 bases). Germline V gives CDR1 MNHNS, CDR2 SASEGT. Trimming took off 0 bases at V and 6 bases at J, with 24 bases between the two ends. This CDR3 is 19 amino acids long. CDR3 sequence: CASSEAETGVVLRFQPQHF. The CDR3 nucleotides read TGTGCCAGCAGTGAAGCCGAGACAGGAGTCGTTTTAAGGTTTCAGCCCCAGCATTTT.

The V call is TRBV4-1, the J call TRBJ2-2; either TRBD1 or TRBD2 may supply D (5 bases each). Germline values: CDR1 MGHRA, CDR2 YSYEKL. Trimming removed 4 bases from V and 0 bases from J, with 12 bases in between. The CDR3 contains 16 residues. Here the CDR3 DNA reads TGCGCCAGCAGCCCCTTGGGGGAATCGAACACCGGGGAGCTGTTTTTT. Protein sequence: CASSPLGESNTGELFF.

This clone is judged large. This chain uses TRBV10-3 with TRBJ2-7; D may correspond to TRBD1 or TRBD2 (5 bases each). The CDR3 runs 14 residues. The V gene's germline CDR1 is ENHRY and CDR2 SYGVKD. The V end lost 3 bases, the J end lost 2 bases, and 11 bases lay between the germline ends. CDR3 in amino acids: CAISEEGLPYEQYF. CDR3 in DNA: TGTGCCATCAGTGAAGAGGGGTTGCCCTACGAGCAGTACTTC.

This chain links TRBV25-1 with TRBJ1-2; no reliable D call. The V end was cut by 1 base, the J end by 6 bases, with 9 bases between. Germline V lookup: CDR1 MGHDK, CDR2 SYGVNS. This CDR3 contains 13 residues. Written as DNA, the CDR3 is TGTGCCAGCAGTGAATTAGGGTATAATGGCTACACCTTC. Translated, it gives CASSELGYNGYTF.

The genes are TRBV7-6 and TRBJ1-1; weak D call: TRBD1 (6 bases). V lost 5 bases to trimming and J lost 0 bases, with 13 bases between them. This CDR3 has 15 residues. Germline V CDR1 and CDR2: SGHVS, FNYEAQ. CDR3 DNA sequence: TGTGCCAGCAGCCTCGGGACAAATATGAACACTGAAGCTTTCTTT. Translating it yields CASSLGTNMNTEAFF.

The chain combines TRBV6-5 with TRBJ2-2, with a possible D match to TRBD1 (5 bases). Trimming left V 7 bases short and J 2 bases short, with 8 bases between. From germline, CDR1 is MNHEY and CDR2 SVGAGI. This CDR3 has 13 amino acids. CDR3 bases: TGTGCCAGCATGACAGATAACACCGGGGAGCTGTTTTTT. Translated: CASMTDNTGELFF.

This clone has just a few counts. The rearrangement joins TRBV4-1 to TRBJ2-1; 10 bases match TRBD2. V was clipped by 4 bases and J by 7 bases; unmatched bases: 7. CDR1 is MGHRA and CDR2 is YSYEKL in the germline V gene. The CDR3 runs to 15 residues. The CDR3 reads CASSRDWGLANEQFF. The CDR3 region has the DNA TGCGCCAGCAGCCGCGACTGGGGACTAGCGAATGAGCAGTTCTTC.

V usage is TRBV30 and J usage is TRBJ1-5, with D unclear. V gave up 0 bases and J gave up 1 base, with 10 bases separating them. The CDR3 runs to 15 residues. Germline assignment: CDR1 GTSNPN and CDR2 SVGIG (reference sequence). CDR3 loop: CAWSVAGLSNQPQHF. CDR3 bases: TGTGCCTGGAGTGTAGCCGGGCTAAGCAATCAGCCCCAGCATTTT.

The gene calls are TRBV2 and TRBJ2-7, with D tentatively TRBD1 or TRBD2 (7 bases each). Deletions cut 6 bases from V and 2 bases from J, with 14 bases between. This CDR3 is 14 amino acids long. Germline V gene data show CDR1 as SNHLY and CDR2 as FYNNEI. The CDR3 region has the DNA TGTGCCAGCAGGGGAGGGGGCCCCACCTACGAGCAGTACTTC. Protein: CASRGGGPTYEQYF.

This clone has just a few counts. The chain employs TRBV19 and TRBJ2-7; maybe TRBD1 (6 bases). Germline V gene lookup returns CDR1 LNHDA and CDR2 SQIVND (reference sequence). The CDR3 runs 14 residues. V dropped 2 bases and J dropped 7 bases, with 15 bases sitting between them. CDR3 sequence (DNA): TGTGCCAGTAGTATAACCGGGACAAACGTGGAGCAGTACTTC. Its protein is CASSITGTNVEQYF.

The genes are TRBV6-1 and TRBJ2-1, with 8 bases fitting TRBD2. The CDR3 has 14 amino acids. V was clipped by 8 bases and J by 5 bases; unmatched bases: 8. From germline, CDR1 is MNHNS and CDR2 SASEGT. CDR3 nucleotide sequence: TGTGCCAGCTCGTCGGGAGGGCCCCACAATGAGCAGTTCTTC. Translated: CASSSGGPHNEQFF.